The 24 T cell receptor beta chains below come from one sample, sequenced in a study of T cells in Graves' hyperthyroidism and ophthalmopathy (dated by TCRdb to the late 2010s). Receptors were amplified or captured by multiplex PCR. The listed sequencing device is Illumina HiSeq 2000. The TCR beta CDR3 regions were amplified from the RNA transcripts. For the first round of RT-PCR on the TCR CDR3, the HTBI primer set was used together with the Qiagen OneStep RT-PCR kit. The public reads were reprocessed in TCRdb via fastp at Q25 and MiXCR, keeping in-frame beta chains. Each record represents a unique CDR3 protein, reported with the most common genes and DNA among its rows. The sample profile shows about 500,000 distinct CDR3 sequences; about 46% of them were found once. About two fifths of the sample lies in the top ten. The sequenced sample was peripheral blood or thyroid tissue (not recorded which). Receptors were obtained from an adult woman with Graves' disease, either hyperthyroidism or ophthalmopathy (not recorded which).

This chain joins TRBV29-1 and TRBJ2-7; a weak D match, TRBD2 (6 bases). Trimming took 1 base from V and 3 from J, leaving 16 bases between them. In germline, CDR1 is SQVTM, CDR2 ANQGSEA. The CDR3 runs to 15 residues. CDR3 coding DNA: TGCAGCGTTGAAGTCGGGACTTGGGGGAACTACGAGCAGTACTTC. Translating it yields CSVEVGTWGNYEQYF.

The gene calls are TRBV7-9 and TRBJ2-7; TRBD1 might be the D (5 bases). This CDR3 has 15 residues. The germline gives CDR1 SEHNR, CDR2 FQNEAQ (reference sequence). Trimming removed 1 base from V and 6 bases from J, with 16 bases in between. The CDR3 spells CASSLESSGLSEQYF. CDR3 nucleotides: TGTGCCAGCAGCTTAGAAAGCTCAGGGCTTAGCGAGCAGTACTTC.

This clonotype was observed at least ten times. V is TRBV5-8 and J is TRBJ1-2; no firm D call. CDR1 is SGHTS, CDR2 YDEGEE, per germline. Trimming removed 6 bases from V and 1 base from J, with 10 bases in between. The CDR3 has 13 amino acids. This CDR3 reads CASNRRGNYGYTF. In DNA form, the CDR3 reads TGTGCCAGCAACCGTCGGGGTAACTATGGCTACACCTTC.

This clonotype was observed at least ten times. The chain employs TRBV7-2 and TRBJ1-2; D is unclear. CDR3 length: 16 residues. The germline V gene encodes CDR1 SGHTA and CDR2 FQGNSA. Trimming left V 5 bases short and J 4 bases short, with 20 bases between. The CDR3 nucleotides read TGTGCCAGCAGCCCCCAGGTTGAGAGAACACCCTATGGCTACACCTTC. This codes for CASSPQVERTPYGYTF. Full variable domain (missing parts from reference TRBV7-2 and TRBJ1-2): GAGVSQSPSNKVTEKGKDVELRCDPISGHTALYWYRQSLGQGLEFLIYFQGNSAPDKSGLPSDRFSAERTGGSVSTLTIQRTQQEDSAVYLCASSPQVERTPYGYTFGSGTRLTVV.

This chain links TRBV19 with TRBJ1-1, with 7 bases fitting TRBD1. Trimming at V came to 2 bases and at J to 2 bases, leaving 8 bases not matched to a gene. Germline loops: CDR1 LNHDA, CDR2 SQIVND (reference sequence). The CDR3 is 16 residues long. The chain's CDR3 is CASSIFQGGFNTEAFF. CDR3 DNA sequence: TGTGCCAGTAGTATATTCCAGGGGGGATTCAACACTGAAGCTTTCTTT.

This clonotype has a count of ten or more. The chain combines TRBV6-1 with TRBJ1-1; D might be TRBD1 (5 bases). The CDR3 is 14 amino acids. Germline V gene sequence: CDR1 MNHNS, CDR2 SASEGT. V was pared by 3 bases and J by 0 bases, with 8 bases between. The CDR3 nucleotides read TGTGCCAGCAGTGAGGAGGGGATGAACACTGAAGCTTTCTTT. Amino acid sequence: CASSEEGMNTEAFF.

This sequence joins TRBV7-6 and TRBJ1-2; 10 positions match TRBD1. V gave up 5 bases and J gave up 7 bases; unmatched junction bases: 13. The length of the CDR3 is 16 residues. Looked up from germline, CDR1 is SGHVS and CDR2 is FNYEAQ. The CDR3 sequence: CASSTGQGFILRGYTF. CDR3 nucleotide sequence: TGTGCCAGCAGCACGGGACAGGGGTTCATCTTACGTGGCTACACCTTC.

The chain recombines TRBV7-9 with TRBJ2-5, with D perhaps TRBD2 (6 bases). The germline V gene has CDR1 SEHNR and CDR2 FQNEAQ (reference sequence). This CDR3 is built from 14 residues. The V gene lost 2 bases and the J gene lost 1 base, with 8 bases spanning the gap. CDR3 sequence reads: CASSLSTSQETQYF. In DNA form, the CDR3 reads TGTGCCAGCAGCTTATCGACTAGCCAAGAGACCCAGTACTTC.

The chain recombines TRBV7-2 with TRBJ2-5; the D gene is possibly TRBD2 (6 bases). The CDR3 consists of 12 residues. Germline assignment: CDR1 SGHTA and CDR2 FQGNSA. Trimming took off 5 bases at V and 10 bases at J, with 14 bases between the two ends. CDR3 sequence (DNA): TGTGCCAGCAGCCTCCCCGGGGGAAACCAGTACTTC. Amino acids: CASSLPGGNQYF.

This clonotype was found many times. The CDR3 here is CASSLKTTMRYTF. The CDR3 bases are TGTGCCAGCAGCTTGAAGACGACTATGAGATACACCTTC. This chain uses TRBV5-8 with TRBJ1-2; D ambiguous. The germline V gene has CDR1 SGHTS and CDR2 YDEGEE. The germline V and J ends were trimmed by 1 base and 11 bases, with 15 bases remaining between them. The CDR3 is 13 amino acids.

This clonotype was counted between two and nine times. This chain connects TRBV7-9 to TRBJ2-7; TRBD1 matches 10 bases. There are 13 residues in the CDR3. Germline lookup yields CDR1 SEHNR and CDR2 FQNEAQ (reference sequence). The V segment lost 5 bases and the J segment 6 bases; nucleotides outside the gene matches: 4. CDR3 sequence: CASSPDRGVEQYF. For the CDR3, the DNA is TGTGCCAGCAGCCCGGACAGGGGGGTCGAGCAGTACTTC.

The chain uses TRBV29-1 and TRBJ1-1; D ambiguous. The CDR3 has 14 amino acids. Germline CDR1 and CDR2: SQVTM and ANQGSEA. Trimming pared 1 base from V and 1 base from J, leaving 10 bases between. CDR3 region: CSVEGQNPNTEAFF. In nucleotides, the CDR3 is TGCAGCGTTGAAGGGCAGAATCCGAACACTGAAGCTTTCTTT.

About this clonotype: Lacking the conserved final phenylalanine or tryptophan, this CDR3 likely reflects a read error. This sequence joins TRBV20-1 and TRBJ1-2, with unresolved D. CDR3 length equals 13 residues. Germline-derived CDR1 and CDR2 are DFQATT and SNEGSKA (reference sequence). The CDR3 DNA reads as TGCAGTGCGCACATCTCCCCTAATTATGGCTACACCGTC. Protein product: CSAHISPNYGYTV.

This clonotype has more than one count but fewer than ten. The chain is built from TRBV7-2 and TRBJ2-5; D is possibly TRBD2 (5 bases). The end of the DNA aligns better with TRBJ2-7, so the J call may be wrong. CDR1 SGHTA and CDR2 FQGNSA come from the germline V gene. The CDR3 extends over 14 amino acids. The chain's CDR3 is CASSFSPGSYEQYF. DNA of the CDR3: TGTGCCAGCAGCTTTTCCCCGGGGTCCTACGAGCAGTACTTC.

This clonotype occurred many times. This sequence joins TRBV10-3 and TRBJ1-1; D possibly corresponds to TRBD1 (5 bases). CDR3 length: 12 amino acids. V lost 2 bases to trimming and J lost 11 bases, with 12 bases between them. Germline loops: CDR1 ENHRY, CDR2 SYGVKD. This CDR3 reads CAISEGALGAFF. The DNA for the CDR3 is TGTGCCATCAGTGAGGGGGCCTTGGGGGCTTTCTTT.

This clonotype showed up many times. The rearrangement uses TRBV15 and TRBJ1-1; D possibly corresponds to TRBD1 (5 bases). V lost 3 bases, J lost 1 base, and 15 bases lay in between. Germline V gene lookup returns CDR1 LNHNV and CDR2 YYDKDF (reference sequence). The CDR3 has 16 residues. CDR3 bases: TGTGCCACCAGCAGTGGAATCGGGACGGCGAACACTGAAGCTTTCTTT. The encoded protein is CATSSGIGTANTEAFF.

This clonotype was detected ten times or more. This sequence joins TRBV7-9 and TRBJ1-1; maybe TRBD1 (5 bases). Germline values: CDR1 SEHNR, CDR2 FQNEAQ (reference sequence). This CDR3 is 13 amino acids long. Deletions cut 10 bases from V and 3 bases from J, with 15 bases between. The CDR3 DNA is TGTGCCACTCAGGGCCAGGGTGACACTGAAGCTTTCTTT. Its protein is CATQGQGDTEAFF.

The J gene is TRBJ2-7, the V gene TRBV10-3; possible D gene TRBD2, 5 bases. V gave up 2 bases and J gave up 3 bases, with 20 bases separating them. Germline lookup yields CDR1 ENHRY and CDR2 SYGVKD. This CDR3 comprises 17 residues. Written as DNA, the CDR3 is TGTGCCATCAGTGAGAGGGTTGGAGGACCGAGGGACTACGAGCAGTACTTC. Translated, it gives CAISERVGGPRDYEQYF.

For this clonotype: This could be a read error, since a much larger clone is one nucleotide away. The CDR3: CASSQEAGYIF. Here the CDR3 DNA reads TGTGCCAGCAGCCAAGAAGCCGGCTACATCTTC. V is TRBV4-2 and J is TRBJ1-2; unclear D gene. Germline V CDR1 and CDR2: LGHNA, YNFKEQ. The CDR3 spans 11 residues.

This rearrangement joins TRBV5-1 to TRBJ1-2; the D gene is possibly TRBD1 (5 bases). Trimming stripped 0 bases from V and 7 bases from J, with 13 bases between. Germline V CDR1 and CDR2: SGHRS, YFSETQ. The CDR3 has 14 residues. The CDR3 loop reads CASSLAGRDSGYTF. As DNA, the CDR3 is TGCGCCAGCAGCTTGGCGGGGCGCGACTCTGGCTACACCTTC.

This clonotype turned up a few times. V and J are TRBV6-6 and TRBJ1-1; D uncertain. The ends were cut back, 8 bases at V and 0 bases at J, with 10 bases in the middle. Germline loops: CDR1 MNHNY, CDR2 SVGAGI (reference sequence). The CDR3 is 13 amino acids. CDR3 DNA sequence: TGTGCCAGCGCCGACGGTCTGAACACTGAAGCTTTCTTT. Protein product: CASADGLNTEAFF.

The J gene is TRBJ1-5, the V gene TRBV2; D is ambiguous. The CDR3 spans 16 residues. V lost 6 bases and J lost 2, with 17 bases in between. CDR1 SNHLY and CDR2 FYNNEI come from the germline V gene. CDR3 loop: CASRAAAFRGNQPQHF. The DNA for the CDR3 is TGTGCCAGCAGAGCTGCCGCTTTCCGGGGCAATCAGCCCCAGCATTTT.

This clonotype was found many times. This chain connects TRBV4-3 to TRBJ1-6; D not resolved. The germline CDR1 and CDR2 sequences are LGHNA and YSLEER. The CDR3 totals 13 residues. V lost 0 bases, J lost 10 bases, and 7 bases lay in between. Here the CDR3 reads CASSQEHPSPLHF. CDR3 in DNA: TGCGCCAGCAGCCAAGAGCACCCGTCACCCCTCCACTTT.

This clonotype was seen at least ten times. V is TRBV7-9 and J is TRBJ1-1; D not resolved. This CDR3 is 14 amino acids long. In germline, CDR1 is SEHNR, CDR2 FQNEAQ (reference sequence). The V end was cut by 5 bases, the J end by 4 bases, with 14 bases between. The CDR3 region is CASSPGRLGTEAFF. The CDR3 region has the DNA TGTGCCAGCAGCCCCGGGCGGCTGGGCACTGAAGCTTTCTTT.